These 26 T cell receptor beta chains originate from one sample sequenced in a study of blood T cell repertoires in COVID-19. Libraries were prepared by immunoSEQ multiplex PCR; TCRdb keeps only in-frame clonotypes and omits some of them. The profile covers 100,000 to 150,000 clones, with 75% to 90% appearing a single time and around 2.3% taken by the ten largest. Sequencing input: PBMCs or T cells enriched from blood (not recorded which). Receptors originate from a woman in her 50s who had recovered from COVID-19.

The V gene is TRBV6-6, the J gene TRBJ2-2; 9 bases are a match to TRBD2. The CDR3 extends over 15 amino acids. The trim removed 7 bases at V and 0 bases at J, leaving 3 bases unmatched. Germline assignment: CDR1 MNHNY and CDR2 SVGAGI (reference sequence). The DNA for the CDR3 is TGTGCCAGCATGATAGCGGGGGCGAACACCGGGGAGCTGTTTTTT. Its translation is CASMIAGANTGELFF.

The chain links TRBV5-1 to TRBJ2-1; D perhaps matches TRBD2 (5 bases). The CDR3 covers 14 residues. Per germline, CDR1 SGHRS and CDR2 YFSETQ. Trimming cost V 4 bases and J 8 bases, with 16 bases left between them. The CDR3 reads CASSPAGPRDEQFF. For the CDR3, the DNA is TGCGCCAGCAGCCCGGCGGGCCCTCGGGATGAGCAGTTCTTC.

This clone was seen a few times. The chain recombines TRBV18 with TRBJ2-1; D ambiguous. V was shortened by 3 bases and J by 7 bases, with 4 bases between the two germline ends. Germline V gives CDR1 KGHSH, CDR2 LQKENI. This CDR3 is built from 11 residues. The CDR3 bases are TGTGCCAGCTCACCCGGGAATGAGCAGTTCTTC. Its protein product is CASSPGNEQFF. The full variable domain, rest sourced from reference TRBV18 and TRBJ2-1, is NAGVMQNPRHLVRRRGQEARLRCSPMKGHSHVYWYRQLPEEGLKFMVYLQKENIIDESGMPKERFSAEFPKEGPSILRIQQVVRGDSAAYFCASSPGNEQFFGPGTRLTVL.

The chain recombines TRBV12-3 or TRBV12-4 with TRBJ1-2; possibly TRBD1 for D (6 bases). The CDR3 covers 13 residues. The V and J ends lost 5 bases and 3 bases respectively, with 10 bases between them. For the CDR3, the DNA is TGTGCCAGCAGTGAGGACAGTTACTATGGCTACACCTTC. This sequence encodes CASSEDSYYGYTF.

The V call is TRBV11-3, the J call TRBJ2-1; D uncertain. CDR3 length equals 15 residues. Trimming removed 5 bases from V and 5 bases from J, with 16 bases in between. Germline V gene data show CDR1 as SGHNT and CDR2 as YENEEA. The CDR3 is CASSQAQAIHNEQFF. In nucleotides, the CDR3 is TGTGCCAGCAGCCAGGCCCAGGCGATCCACAATGAGCAGTTCTTC.

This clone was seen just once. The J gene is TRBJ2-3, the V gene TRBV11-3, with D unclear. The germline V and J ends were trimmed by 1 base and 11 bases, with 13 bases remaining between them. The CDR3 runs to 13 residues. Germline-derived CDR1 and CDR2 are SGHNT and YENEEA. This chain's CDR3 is CASSLGVEREQYF. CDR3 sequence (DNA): TGTGCCAGCAGCTTAGGGGTTGAGCGAGAGCAGTATTTT.

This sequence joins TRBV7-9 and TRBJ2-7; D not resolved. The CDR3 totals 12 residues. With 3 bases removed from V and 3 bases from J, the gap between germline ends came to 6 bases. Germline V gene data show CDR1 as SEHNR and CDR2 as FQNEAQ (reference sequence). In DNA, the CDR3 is TGTGCCAGCAGCTTCGACAACTACGAGCAGTACTTC. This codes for CASSFDNYEQYF.

The CDR3 region is CASSQAGLAGELFF. The CDR3, as DNA: TGCGCCAGCAGCCAAGCGGGACTAGCCGGGGAGCTGTTTTTT. This chain uses TRBV4-1 with TRBJ2-2; 8 nucleotides line up with TRBD2. Losses at the gene ends were 1 base for V and 6 bases for J; bases not matched to a gene: 1. The CDR3 sequence is 14 residues long. Per germline, CDR1 MGHRA and CDR2 YSYEKL.

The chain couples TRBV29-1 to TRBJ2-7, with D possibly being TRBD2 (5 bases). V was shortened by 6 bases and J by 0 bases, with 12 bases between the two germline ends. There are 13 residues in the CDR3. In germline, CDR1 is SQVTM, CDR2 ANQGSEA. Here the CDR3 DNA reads TGCAGCGTATCAGGACTGGACTCCTACGAGCAGTACTTC. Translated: CSVSGLDSYEQYF.

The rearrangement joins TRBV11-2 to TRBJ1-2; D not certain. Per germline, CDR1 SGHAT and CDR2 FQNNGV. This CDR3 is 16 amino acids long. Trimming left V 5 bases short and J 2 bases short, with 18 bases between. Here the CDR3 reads CASSPIRGVRNYGYTF. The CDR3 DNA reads TGTGCCAGCAGCCCCATCCGCGGAGTCCGGAACTATGGCTACACCTTC.

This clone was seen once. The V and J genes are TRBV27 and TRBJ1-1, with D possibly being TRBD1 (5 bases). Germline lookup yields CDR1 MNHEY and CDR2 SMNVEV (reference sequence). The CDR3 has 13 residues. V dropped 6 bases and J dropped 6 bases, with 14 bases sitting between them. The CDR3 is CASRVSGGAEAFF. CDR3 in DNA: TGTGCCAGCAGGGTATCCGGGGGGGCTGAAGCTTTCTTT.

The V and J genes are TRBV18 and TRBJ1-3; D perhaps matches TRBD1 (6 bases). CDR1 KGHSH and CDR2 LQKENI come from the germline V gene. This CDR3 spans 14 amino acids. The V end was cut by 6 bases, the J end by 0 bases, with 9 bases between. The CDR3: CASSEQGSGNTIYF. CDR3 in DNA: TGTGCCAGCTCCGAACAGGGCTCTGGAAACACCATATATTTT.

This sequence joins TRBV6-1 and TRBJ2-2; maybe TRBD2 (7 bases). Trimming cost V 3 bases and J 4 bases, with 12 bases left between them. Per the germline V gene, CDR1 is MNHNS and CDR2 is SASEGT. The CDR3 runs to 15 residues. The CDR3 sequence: CASSDPRGATGELFF. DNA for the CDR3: TGTGCCAGCAGTGACCCTCGGGGGGCCACCGGGGAGCTGTTTTTT.

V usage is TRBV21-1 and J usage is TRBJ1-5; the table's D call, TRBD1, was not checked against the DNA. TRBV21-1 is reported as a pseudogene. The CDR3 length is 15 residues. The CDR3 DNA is TGTGCCAGCATCCGTTCGGGGACAGGCAATCAGCCCCAGCATTTT. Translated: CASIRSGTGNQPQHF.

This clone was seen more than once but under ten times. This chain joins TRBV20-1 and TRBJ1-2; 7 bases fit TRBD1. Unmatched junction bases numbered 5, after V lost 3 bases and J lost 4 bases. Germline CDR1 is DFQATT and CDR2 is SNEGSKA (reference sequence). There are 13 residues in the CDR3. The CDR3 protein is CSASQSGGYGYTF. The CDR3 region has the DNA TGCAGTGCTAGTCAATCAGGGGGCTATGGCTACACCTTC.

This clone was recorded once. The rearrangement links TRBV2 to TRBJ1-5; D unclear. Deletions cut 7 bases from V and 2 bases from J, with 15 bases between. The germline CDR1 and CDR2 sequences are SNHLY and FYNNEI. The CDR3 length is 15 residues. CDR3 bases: TGTGCCAGCAACATCGGACTGGGAGGCAATCAGCCCCAGCATTTT. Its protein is CASNIGLGGNQPQHF.

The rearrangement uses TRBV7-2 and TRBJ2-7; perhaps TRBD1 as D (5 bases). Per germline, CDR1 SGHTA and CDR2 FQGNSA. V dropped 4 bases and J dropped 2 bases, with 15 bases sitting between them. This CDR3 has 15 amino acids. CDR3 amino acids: CASSSAPRQPYEQYF. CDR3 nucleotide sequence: TGTGCCAGCAGCTCCGCTCCTAGACAGCCCTACGAGCAGTACTTC.

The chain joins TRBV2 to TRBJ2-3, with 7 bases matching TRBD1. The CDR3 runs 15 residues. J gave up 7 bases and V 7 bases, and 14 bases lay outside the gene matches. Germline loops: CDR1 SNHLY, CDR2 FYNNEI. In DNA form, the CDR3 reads TGTGCCAGCACCACCGGACAGGCAAGTGGAAATACGCAGTATTTT. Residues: CASTTGQASGNTQYF. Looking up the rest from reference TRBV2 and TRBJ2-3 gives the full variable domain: EPEVTQTPSHQVTQMGQEVILRCVPISNHLYFYWYRQILGQKVEFLVSFYNNEISEKSEIFDDQFSVERPDGSNFTLKIRSTKLEDSAMYFCASTTGQASGNTQYFGPGTRLTVL.

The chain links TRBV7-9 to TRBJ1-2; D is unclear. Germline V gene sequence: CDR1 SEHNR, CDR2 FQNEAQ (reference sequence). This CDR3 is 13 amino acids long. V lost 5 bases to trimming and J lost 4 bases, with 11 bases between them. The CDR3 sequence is CASSPRSGYGYTF. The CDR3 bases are TGTGCCAGCAGCCCAAGGTCAGGCTATGGCTACACCTTC.

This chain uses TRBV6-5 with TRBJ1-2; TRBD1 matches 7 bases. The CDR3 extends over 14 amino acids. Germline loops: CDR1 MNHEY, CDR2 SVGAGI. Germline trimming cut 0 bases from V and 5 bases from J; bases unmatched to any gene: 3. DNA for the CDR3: TGTGCCAGCAGTTACTCGGGACAGCTATATGGCTACACCTTC. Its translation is CASSYSGQLYGYTF.

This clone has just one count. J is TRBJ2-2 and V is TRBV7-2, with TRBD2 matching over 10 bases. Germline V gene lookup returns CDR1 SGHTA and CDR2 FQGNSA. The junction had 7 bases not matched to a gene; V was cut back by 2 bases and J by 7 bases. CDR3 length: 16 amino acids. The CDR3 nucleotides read TGTGCCAGCAGCTTAATGAGCGGGGGGGCCGGCGGGGAGCTGTTTTTT. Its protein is CASSLMSGGAGGELFF.

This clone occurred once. The CDR3 region is CASSIRGGANEQYF. Here the CDR3 DNA reads TGTGCCAGCAGCATCAGAGGGGGGGCCAACGAGCAGTACTTC. The J gene is TRBJ2-7, the V gene TRBV9; perhaps TRBD2 as D (7 bases). Trimming took off 4 bases at V and 5 bases at J, with 16 bases between the two ends. The germline V gene encodes CDR1 SGDLS and CDR2 YYNGEE. This CDR3 has 14 amino acids. Together with reference TRBV9 and TRBJ2-7, the CDR3 gives the full variable domain: DSGVTQTPKHLITATGQRVTLRCSPRSGDLSVYWYQQSLDQGLQFLIQYYNGEERAKGNILERFSAQQFPDLHSELNLSSLELGDSALYFCASSIRGGANEQYFGPGTRLTVT.

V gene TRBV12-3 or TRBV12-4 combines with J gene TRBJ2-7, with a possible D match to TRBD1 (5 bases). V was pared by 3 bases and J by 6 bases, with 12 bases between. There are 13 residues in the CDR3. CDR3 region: CASSFRQYREQYF. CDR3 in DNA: TGTGCCAGCAGTTTCCGACAGTATCGCGAGCAGTACTTC.

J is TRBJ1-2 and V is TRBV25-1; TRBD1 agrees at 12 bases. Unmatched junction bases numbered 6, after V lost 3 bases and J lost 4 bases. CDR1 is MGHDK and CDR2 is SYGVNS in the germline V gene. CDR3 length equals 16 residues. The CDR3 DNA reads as TGTGCCAGCAGTGACCCCGGGACAGGGGGCCTCTATGGCTACACCTTC. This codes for CASSDPGTGGLYGYTF.

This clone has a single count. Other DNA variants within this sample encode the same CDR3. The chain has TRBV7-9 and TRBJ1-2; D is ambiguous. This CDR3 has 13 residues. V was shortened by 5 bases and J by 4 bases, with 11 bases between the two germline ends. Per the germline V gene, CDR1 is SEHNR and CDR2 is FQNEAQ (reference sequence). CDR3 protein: CASSRRGGYGYTF. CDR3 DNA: TGTGCCAGCAGCCGAAGAGGAGGCTATGGCTACACCTTC.

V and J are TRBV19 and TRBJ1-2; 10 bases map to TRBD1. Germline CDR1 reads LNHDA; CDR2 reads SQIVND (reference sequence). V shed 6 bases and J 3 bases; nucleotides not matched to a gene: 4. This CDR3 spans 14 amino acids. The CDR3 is CASSTGTGDYGYTF. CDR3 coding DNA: TGTGCCAGTAGCACGGGGACAGGGGACTATGGCTACACCTTC.